This paragraph reports one T cell receptor (beta chain). This clone has more than one count but fewer than ten. Its specific antigen is unknown. Base qualities are missing; no much larger clone stands one base away. The CDR3, cysteine through phenylalanine, is 15 amino acids long. Just CDR3 DNA is preserved here, 45 bases in frame from base 1. The germline V gene yields SGHDT for CDR1 and YYEEEE for CDR2. From V the trimming removes 5 bases and from J it removes 4 bases, while the gene matches leave 7 bases of the junction unaccounted for. This entry is derived from a study of cytomegalovirus exposure and HLA in healthy donors (TCRdb year 2017). Describing the broader study: An earlier analysis of under 600 of the donors reported 250 to 300 Gb of sequence data and 117 million unique TCR beta sequences from some 180 million T cells. The study profiled the T cell repertoires of about 640 subjects by immunosequencing and related them to cytomegalovirus serostatus. Rather than drawing on any new phenotypic data, the later analysis identified candidate immune exposures from TCR beta sequences and the way those sequences occurred across donors. Along with the approximately 650-subject first cohort, a separate validation cohort of over 90 different subjects was used. All discovery cohort repertoires had been generated on a single sequencing platform. HLA typing included class I and class II loci at four-digit resolution. High-throughput TCR immunosequencing, statistical association of individual TCRs with disease status, and machine learning were combined to predict cytomegalovirus infection status. In a later genetic analysis, genome-wide SNP genotypes for about 55% of the roughly 700 donors were used, and that subset was treated as a discovery cohort. Across some 400 genotyped donors of the cohort, an average of roughly 250,000 unique TCR beta nucleotide sequences per donor were sequenced, and roughly a sixth of those sequences were non-productive. Typing coverage varied by locus: roughly 629-640 donors for A, B, C, DRB1 and DQB1; approximately 560 for DQA1; over 600 for DPA1; some 470 for DPB1. A handful of DR-DQ haplotypes were handled as single units for association and clustering because linkage in the cohort was strong. To study patterns of TCR occurrence, a later analysis re-analyzed previously published TCR beta repertoires from more than 550 donors and added high-resolution HLA genotyping. Donor age, sex, ethnicity and CMV serostatus were compiled together with the repertoire data. The study aimed to test whether signatures of past pathogen exposure could be identified by cataloging public T cell receptors. An earlier analysis of about 600 of the donors used high-throughput TCR beta sequencing to judge whether each TCR beta V gene segment behaved as functional or pseudogenic. Of the roughly 400 genotyped donors, less than 90% were placed in the genetic ancestry cluster associated with self-reported Caucasian donors. An early release covering just under 650 HLA-typed donors comprised approximately 300 gigabases of sequencing data and 65 million to 100 million unique TCR sequences.

The full study reports these points: According to the authors, the approach could potentially be generalized to other disease states and immunological phenotypes. Specific HLA alleles were associated with 15,000 to 20,000 TCR beta sequences at a false discovery rate of 0.05 in a later analysis. Compared with the roughly 670-donor mean, donors in an Asian-associated ancestry cluster had fewer N-insertions in productive TCRs, according to a later genetic analysis. Several of the top co-occurrence clusters appeared to be linked to parvovirus B19, influenza, CMV and Epstein-Barr virus, according to a later analysis. Cytomegalovirus status was reported to be diagnosed by the classifier with high specificity and sensitivity in both the original and validation cohorts. In a later analysis, TCR association rates were found to vary across HLA loci, with the most associated TCRs seen for DRB1 alleles and the fewest for HLA-C alleles. A further reported finding was that TCR beta sequences accurately predicted the HLA-A and HLA-B alleles for most subjects in the first cohort. Most CMV-associated TCR beta chains appeared to be HLA-restricted in a later analysis, and the HLA associations seemed to be driven largely by CMV exposure. Sequencing depth was assumed to be roughly uniform across donors in the presence/absence analyses, though that assumption may not hold. The only immune exposure information available for the cohort was CMV serostatus. Because counts were too low, 15 or so rarely observed V segments, including chromosome 9 orphons, were excluded from the earlier analysis of 587 of the donors. The study gave a list of 150 to 200 TCR beta chains associated with cytomegalovirus. Correlated functional status among segregating V segments might be attributable to linkage disequilibrium, but an unknown experimental factor could not be ruled out. In an earlier analysis of roughly 560 of the donors, most TCR beta V segments were observed in productive rearrangements about 87% or about 30% of the time, broadly matching IMGT annotations. Only TCR beta chains were sequenced in this cohort, and the absence of alpha or paired-chain data limited detectable features. Because some donors lacked HLA typing at each locus, the association tests relied only on the typed subset. A cluster of highly shared sequence variants was judged likely to represent a technical artifact of the sequencing pipeline. An association between a missense DCLRE1C variant and V-gene and J-gene trimming of TCR beta chains was found in a later genetic analysis and replicated in an independent cohort. In vitro tests confirmed that a few of the cytomegalovirus-associated TCR beta chains recognize cytomegalovirus antigens. While some public TCRs were present in many individuals, most TCR sequences turned up only very rarely across donors. When HLA alleles, especially DR and DQ, strongly co-occurred, TCR associations were difficult to assign to individual alleles. Some IMGT-functional V segments, including TRBV6-2 and TRBV6-3, could not be told apart with the 87-base-pair reads, so those segments were excluded. Compared with equally common non-associated chains, HLA-associated TCR beta chains in a later analysis were more clonally expanded and had lower generation probabilities.

The cohort was made up of roughly 670 healthy bone marrow donors. At the time of sampling, all cohort members were nominally healthy, though unrecorded immune exposures were likely present. The donor tested CMV seronegative and was one of the 352 seronegative cohort members. Every donor gave a peripheral blood sample, and the peripheral blood mononuclear cells from that sample were used for TCR beta sequencing. Genomic DNA was extracted from the blood cell samples with the Qiagen DNeasy Blood Extraction Kit. Libraries came from the immunoSEQ multiplex PCR assay. The multiplex PCR relied on a mix of 60 forward primers for TCR Vbeta segments and 13 reverse primers for TCR Jbeta segments. The CDR3 region of rearranged TCR beta genes was amplified from genomic DNA with a multiplex PCR assay. The amplified TCR beta libraries were sequenced on the Illumina HiSeq System as 87-base-pair reads. The published analysis was carried out like this. A later analysis tallied 70 million to 100 million unique TCR beta chains across the 666 repertoires, and some 10 million of those chains were shared by two or more donors. Raw reads were error-corrected and collapsed into unique sequences by a nearest-neighbor algorithm in which closely related sequences were merged to remove PCR and sequencing errors. CDR3 sequences were aligned to IMGT reference sequences to assign V, D and J gene segments. For a sequence to be retained, at least a six-nucleotide match to both a V gene segment and a J gene segment was required. Rearrangements were called productive when the CDR3 lacked stop codons and stayed in frame with V and J; all others were non-productive. Following IMGT convention, CDR3 was defined as the stretch from the second conserved V-encoded cysteine to the conserved J-encoded phenylalanine. The earlier analysis of roughly 590 of the donors excluded any sequence lacking an unambiguous match to a single V gene segment. An earlier analysis of under 750 of the donors called V segments functional above 56.7% productive rearrangements and segregating when the between-donor standard deviation exceeded 5%. To diagnose cytomegalovirus status from the catalog of TCR beta chain sequences, a statistical classification framework was built. A later analysis assigned V and J genes by comparing TCR nucleotide sequences with IMGT/GENE-DB human TR gene sequences. In a later analysis, CDR3 sequences and most-parsimonious VDJ recombination scenarios were assigned using the TCRdist pipeline. In a later analysis, each TCR beta chain was defined by its CDR3 amino acid sequence together with its V-gene family, and reads lacking a unique V-gene family were excluded. To address suspected cross-contamination and a sequencing artifact, a later analysis removed a few hundred highly shared, low-generation-probability nucleotide sequences. In a later analysis, a clonal expansion index was calculated for each public chain from normalized within-repertoire ranks of inferred template counts. In a later analysis, generation probabilities were computed using a VDJ recombination model fitted to out-of-frame rearrangements, and the results were checked against IGoR. A later analysis scored TCR-TCR, TCR-HLA and TCR-CMV co-occurrence with hypergeometric tests, applying a repertoire-size bias correction to TCR pairs. In a later analysis, false discovery rates were estimated by permuting HLA or CMV assignments 20 times. In a later analysis, co-occurring TCRs were grouped using DBSCAN, with TCRdist sequence similarity added in when clustering inside HLA-allele-positive subsets. Repertoires with fewer than 30,000 or more than 120,000 public chains were left out of co-occurrence clustering, as were five repertoires with anomalous nucleotide sharing. The source is immuneACCESS, and TCRdb retained only in-frame sequences with V and J called. Part of the clones is not carried over; for the studies checked, unresolved V genes explain less than half of this, and the remainder is unexplained. V and J calls and clone size come straight from that table; D and trimming were deduced from the DNA. The sample table lists some 110,000 clones, 15% of them with a count of one. The ten biggest clones cover roughly 0.89% of the sample.

The chain couples TRBV5-6 to TRBJ1-5, with TRBD1 identical over 9 junction bases. The clonotype comes from a female donor in good health and CMV-seronegative. Sequencing was performed on PBMCs. The DNA is as follows: TGTGCCAGCAGGTTACACGGACAGGGGAATCAGCCCCAGCATTTT. Its amino acids are CASRLHGQGNQPQHF. Full variable domain (CDR3 extended with the reference TRBV5-6 and TRBJ1-5 proteins): DAGVTQSPTHLIKTRGQQVTLRCSPKSGHDTVSWYQQALGQGPQFIFQYYEEEERQRGNFPDRFSGHQFPNYSSELNVNALLLGDSALYLCASRLHGQGNQPQHFGDGTRLSIL.